This TCR beta chain was obtained from a study of Ad26.COV2.S vaccination and SARS-CoV-2 variants (dated by TCRdb to the early 2020s). About the full investigation: Donors in the vaccine arm were drawn from COV1001, a multicentre, randomized, double-blind, placebo-controlled phase I-IIa trial testing Ad26.COV2.S in healthy adults. Ad26.COV2.S was administered intramuscularly at a dose of 5x10^10 or 1x10^11 viral particles, either as one shot or as two shots given 56 days apart. TCRbeta repertoire sequencing was used to assess the specificity and breadth of SARS-CoV-2-reactive T cell receptors after Ad26.COV2.S vaccination. The TCR-sequenced set comprised around 30 samples: some 20 Ad26.COV2.S vaccine recipients, 5 placebo recipients and 8 SARS-CoV-2 convalescent individuals. Trial participants were randomized into five groups of five: low-dose or high-dose Ad26.COV2.S given once or twice, or placebo on both occasions. Investigators did not know the trial group allocation while performing experiments and assessing outcomes.

What the study reported, not specific to this receptor: After vaccination, spike-specific CD8+ and CD4+ T cell responses were reported to show substantial breadth. Vaccine and placebo recipients had similar non-spike TCR breadth, a finding consistent with the vaccine containing only spike. The authors noted that total T cell responses may have been underestimated by the TCR breadth and depth analyses. Higher spike-specific TCR breadth was observed in Ad26.COV2.S recipients than in placebo recipients (P = 0.0014). The study was not powered to compare responses between vaccine doses or regimens.

As for this clone: Its binding antigen is unknown. Nothing much larger sits one base from this clone, and base qualities are not available.

The treatment or condition label corresponds to: roughly 20 received Ad26.COV2.S at low or high dose, single or two shots; about 5 received placebo; per-sample allocation not given. For vaccine and placebo recipients, the sequenced repertoires came from samples collected on day 63 after the first injection. In Cohort 1b, roughly 25 adults aged 18-55 years were enrolled at a single site in Boston, USA, between 29 July and 7 August 2020. Ad26.COV2.S was a replication-incompetent adenovirus type 26 vector expressing a prefusion-stabilized SARS-CoV-2 spike protein from the original Wuhan strain. The immunoSEQ Assay was used to sequence TCRbeta CDR3 regions. After extraction, genomic DNA underwent amplification by bias-controlled multiplex PCR, followed by high-throughput sequencing. The original methods were these. To quantify the absolute abundance of every unique TCRbeta CDR3 region, sequences were collapsed and filtered. Usable DNA was measured by amplifying reference genes present in all nucleated cells, and TCRbeta template counts were normalized to that usable DNA to estimate T cell fraction. Repertoire TCRs were annotated as SARS-CoV-2-specific when V gene, CDR3 amino acid sequence and J gene were exactly matched to a known reactive TCR set. MIRA supplied the reference SARS-CoV-2 TCR set, which was filtered for enrichment in COVID-19-positive ImmuneCODE repertoires so that public or cross-reactive TCRs were removed. Drawing on the MIRA antigens, annotated TCRs were analysed further at the level of specific ORF or position within ORF. Breadth was defined as annotated unique rearrangements over total unique productive rearrangements; depth was the summed frequency of those rearrangements. Two-sided Wilcoxon rank-sum tests were applied when comparing TCR breadth between groups. The immuneACCESS repertoire file appears here via TCRdb, limited to in-frame rearrangements. These files lack a portion of the clones; in checked studies, under half of the deficit traces to unresolved V genes, and the cause of the others is not known. That table gives V, J and clone size, and the DNA gave D and trimming. Present in this sample are some 400,000 clones, about nine tenths of which were seen just once. The ten most abundant clones make up around 1.8% of the sample.

CDR1 MNHEY and CDR2 SVGAGI were looked up in the germline V gene. CDR3 length: 15 amino acids, cysteine to phenylalanine. Solely the CDR3 DNA is kept, with 45 bases framed from the first base. Relative to germline, V is missing 6 bases and J is missing 4 bases, with 6 bases of the junction outside any gene match. This TCR derives from a person between 18 and 60 years old who received the Ad26.COV2.S COVID-19 vaccine or a placebo. The chain employs TRBV6-5 and TRBJ2-1, with TRBD1 identical over 10 junction bases. Sample: peripheral blood, taken in a trial of Ad26.COV2.S vaccine versus placebo. Here is the DNA: TGTGCCAGCAGCCGACAGGGGGCCTCTTACAATGAGCAGTTCTTC. Its protein is CASSRQGASYNEQFF.